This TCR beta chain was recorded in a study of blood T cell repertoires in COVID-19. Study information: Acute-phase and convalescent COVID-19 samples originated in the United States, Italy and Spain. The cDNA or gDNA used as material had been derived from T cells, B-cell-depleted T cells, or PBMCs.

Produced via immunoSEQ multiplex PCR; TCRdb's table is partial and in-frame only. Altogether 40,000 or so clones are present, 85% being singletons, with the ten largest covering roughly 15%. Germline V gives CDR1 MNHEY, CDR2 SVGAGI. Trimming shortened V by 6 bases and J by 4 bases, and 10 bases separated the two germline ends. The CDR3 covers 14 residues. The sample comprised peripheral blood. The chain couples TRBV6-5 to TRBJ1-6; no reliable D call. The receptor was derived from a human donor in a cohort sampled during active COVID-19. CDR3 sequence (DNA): TGTGCCAGCAGCGGAGGGATGTATAATTCACCCCTCCACTTT. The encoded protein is CASSGGMYNSPLHF.